Reported below is one TCR beta chain. Its antigen specificity is not known. It has no much larger one-base neighbor in the sample; base qualities were not kept. This sample is drawn from a study of graft-versus-host responses after intestinal transplantation (dated by TCRdb to about 2021). In the study overall: The transplants that recipients got were multivisceral, liver-intestinal, or isolated intestinal. Every recipient was given anti-thymocyte globulin induction, then maintenance tacrolimus and steroids for roughly 3 years. Bulk TCR-beta CDR3 sequencing was used to track graft-versus-host and host-versus-graft alloreactive T cell clones in the graft, circulation and bone marrow after intestinal transplantation. Alloreactive clones were identified by sequencing pre-transplant mixed lymphocyte reaction products and comparing them with unstimulated pre-transplant donor and recipient T cells. The cohort enrolled about two dozen intestinal transplant recipients, one of whom was a retransplant, and a few patients without pretransplant specimens were excluded. Donor T cell macrochimerism was defined as a peak of at least 4% donor T cells among recipient peripheral blood mononuclear cells. Rather than being sequenced by the commercial service, samples from three later patients were sequenced in-house on an Illumina MiSeq and processed with MiXCR.

General conclusions and limits of the study: The conclusions were limited by the relatively low number and heterogeneity of the intestinal transplant patients. Peak levels of circulating GvH clones were associated with declines in HvG clones early after transplant. GvH clones were detected in recipient bone marrow, and some of these GvH clones were observed earlier in ileal mucosa or blood, consistent with an intestinal mucosal origin. In the allografts of patients with donor T cell macrochimerism, GvH to HvG T cell clonal ratios were high.

Blood samples were collected up to 4 times in the first month after transplant and then at least monthly when available. The library came from the immunoSEQ multiplex PCR assay. Adaptive Biotechnologies carried out high-throughput TCR-beta CDR3 sequencing of genomic DNA for most patients. The authors' analysis ran thus. Adaptive's ImmunoSEQ software was the source of the TCR sequencing data for 15 to 20 patients, while a few other patients were processed with MiXCR and VDJtools. Because the origin of CDR3 nucleotide sequences shared between donor and recipient could not be assigned, those sequences were removed. To count as alloreactive, a clone needed at least 2-fold expansion over unstimulated cells and a minimum CFSE-low frequency of 0.002% (template counts) or 0.001% (read counts). Clones detected in sequenced pre-transplant spleen, lymph node, or MLR CFSE-low populations of the donor or recipient were defined as mappable. The cumulative frequency of alloreactive clones was calculated as a percentage of all sequences, weighted by copy number. The table was pulled from immuneACCESS by TCRdb, which kept in-frame rearrangements only. Such tables lose some clones; where checked, under half of the loss comes from unresolved V genes, and the rest has no known cause. V and J calls plus clone size are reproduced from that table; the DNA served to infer D and trimming. Present in this sample are some 96,000 clones, roughly 90% of which were seen just once. Jointly, the top ten make up 15% to 20% of the sample.

The CDR3 starts with the cysteine, ends with the phenylalanine, and has 15 residues. The read is trimmed to its CDR3 DNA, 45 bases read in frame from base 1. Trimming accounts for 4 bases at V and 0 bases at J, while the number of junction bases matched to no gene is 4. CDR1 and CDR2 were assigned from the germline V gene as SGHRS and YFSETQ. The sequence is built from TRBV5-1 and TRBJ1-3; TRBD1 lines up with 7 middle nucleotides. The receptor was derived from a human patient who received an intestinal transplant, so some T cells may come from the graft donor. The sample was PBMCs, taken about 450 days after intestinal transplant. Here is the DNA: TGCGCCAGCAGCACCGGGGACAGCTCTGGAAACACCATATATTTT. Translated, this is CASSTGDSSGNTIYF.